A single sample is the source of the 21 T cell receptor beta chains below, sequenced in a study of patients and donors after allogeneic stem cell transplantation. A single record per CDR3 protein comes from TCRdb applying MiXCR to the RT-PCR reads. The data show hundreds of thousands of distinct CDR3 sequences, roughly 17% seen once. Sequenced material: blood, either unsorted or a sorted T cell fraction (not recorded which). The receptors stem from a human donor who was either an allogeneic HSCT recipient or a stem cell or donor lymphocyte infusion donor (not recorded which). It is not recorded whose cells these are; they may come from a transplant donor.

This clonotype was seen repeatedly, ten times or more. CDR3 loop: CASSGAGYNEQFF. CDR3 DNA: TGTGCCAGCTCGGGGGCAGGGTACAATGAGCAGTTCTTC. The rearrangement uses TRBV6-2 or TRBV6-3 and TRBJ2-1; D is perhaps TRBD1 or TRBD2 (6 bases each). The V end lost 8 bases, the J end lost 4 bases, and 12 bases lay between the germline ends. The CDR3 sequence is 13 residues long. The germline V gene has CDR1 MNHEY and CDR2 SVGEGT.

This clonotype was counted a few times. The CDR3 protein is CASSYGARETQYF. CDR3 DNA: TGTGCCAGCAGCTACGGGGCCCGGGAGACCCAGTACTTC. This chain uses TRBV7-2 with TRBJ2-5; D is possibly TRBD1 or TRBD2 (5 bases each). V was shortened by 4 bases and J by 5 bases, with 11 bases between the two germline ends. The CDR3 sequence is 13 residues long. Germline assignment: CDR1 SGHTA and CDR2 FQGNSA.

This clonotype was counted a few times. The chain employs TRBV7-2 and TRBJ1-5, with 9 positions matching TRBD1. CDR3 length equals 15 residues. V gave up 1 base and J gave up 4 bases; unmatched junction bases: 2. From germline, CDR1 is SGHTA and CDR2 FQGNSA. This chain's CDR3 is CASSLGDRENQPQHF. The CDR3 DNA follows: TGTGCCAGCAGCTTAGGGGACAGGGAAAATCAGCCCCAGCATTTT. The variable domain in full, with the rest retrieved from reference TRBV7-2 and TRBJ1-5, is GAGVSQSPSNKVTEKGKDVELRCDPISGHTALYWYRQSLGQGLEFLIYFQGNSAPDKSGLPSDRFSAERTGGSVSTLTIQRTQQEDSAVYLCASSLGDRENQPQHFGDGTRLSIL.

The chain is built from TRBV21-1 and TRBJ2-3; the DNA was not used to check the table's D call, TRBD1. TRBV21-1 is recorded as a pseudogene. The CDR3 runs 18 residues. The CDR3 region is CASSNGDRGRPCSDTQYF. CDR3 DNA sequence: TGTGCCAGCAGCAATGGGGACAGGGGGCGACCCTGTTCAGATACGCAGTATTTT.

This clonotype appeared a few times. The chain recombines TRBV27 with TRBJ2-4; the D gene could be TRBD1 or TRBD2 (5 bases each). The CDR3 is made up of 15 amino acids. CDR1 is MNHEY, CDR2 SMNVEV, per germline (reference sequence). Trimming stripped 3 bases from V and 1 base from J, with 10 bases between. The CDR3 loop is CASSFEGTAKNIQYF. CDR3 in DNA: TGTGCCAGCAGTTTTGAGGGGACGGCCAAAAACATTCAGTACTTC.

A remark on this clonotype: Germline and junction disagree at one end, which may indicate a read error. The V and J genes are TRBV7-6 and TRBJ2-7, with D possibly being TRBD2 (6 bases). Germline values: CDR1 SGHVS, CDR2 FNYEAQ. CDR3 length: 15 residues. The CDR3 loop reads CASSLVPVLGRLPFF. CDR3 nucleotide sequence: TGTGCCAGCAGCTTAGTTCCGGTCTTAGGGAGGCTTCCCTTCTTC.

The genes are TRBV20-1 and TRBJ2-6; 10 bases map to TRBD1. V was pared by 1 base and J by 1 base, with 7 bases of the junction left unmatched. The germline V gene encodes CDR1 DFQATT and CDR2 SNEGSKA (reference sequence). The CDR3 length is 18 residues. The chain's CDR3 is CSARAARDRGSGANVLTF. CDR3 sequence (DNA): TGCAGTGCTAGAGCCGCTCGGGACAGGGGATCTGGGGCCAACGTCCTGACTTTC.

This clonotype has a count of ten or more. J is TRBJ2-7 and V is TRBV12-3 or TRBV12-4; D is undetermined. This CDR3 has 11 amino acids. Trimming removed 3 bases at V and 6 bases at J, with 6 bases between. In nucleotides, the CDR3 is TGTGCCAGCAGTTTGACCGGCGAGCAGTACTTC. Translation: CASSLTGEQYF.

The chain uses TRBV2 and TRBJ2-6; 8 bases line up with TRBD1. Germline-derived CDR1 and CDR2 are SNHLY and FYNNEI. The CDR3 is made up of 16 amino acids. The ends lost 5 bases at V and 4 bases at J; junction bases unmatched: 7. In DNA, the CDR3 is TGTGCCAGCAGTTTACAGGGGGTTGGGGGGGCCAACGTCCTGACTTTC. Encoded protein: CASSLQGVGGANVLTF. The full variable domain, rest sourced from reference TRBV2 and TRBJ2-6, is EPEVTQTPSHQVTQMGQEVILRCVPISNHLYFYWYRQILGQKVEFLVSFYNNEISEKSEIFDDQFSVERPDGSNFTLKIRSTKLEDSAMYFCASSLQGVGGANVLTFGAGSRLTVL.

The chain couples TRBV27 to TRBJ2-1; 9 bases align to TRBD2. From germline, CDR1 is MNHEY and CDR2 SMNVEV (reference sequence). The CDR3 covers 14 residues. J gave up 4 bases and V 7 bases, and 5 bases lay outside the gene matches. The CDR3: CASTQLAGYNEQFF. The CDR3 DNA sequence: TGTGCCAGCACCCAGCTAGCGGGGTACAATGAGCAGTTCTTC.

A few counts support this clonotype. The V and J genes are TRBV15 and TRBJ2-1; D perhaps matches TRBD2 (6 bases). Per the germline V gene, CDR1 is LNHNV and CDR2 is YYDKDF (reference sequence). V dropped 6 bases and J dropped 1 base, with 7 bases sitting between them. The CDR3 spans 13 residues. For the CDR3, the DNA is TGTGCCACCAGGGGGGGATCCTACAATGAGCAGTTCTTC. Encoded protein: CATRGGSYNEQFF.

The CDR3: CASSRRANYEQYF. DNA for the CDR3: TGTGCCAGCAGCCGACGGGCCAACTACGAGCAGTACTTC. The chain uses TRBV5-6 and TRBJ2-7; D remains ambiguous. The germline V gene has CDR1 SGHDT and CDR2 YYEEEE. Deletions cut 4 bases from V and 3 bases from J, with 11 bases between. The CDR3 sequence is 13 residues long.

Only a few counts were recorded for this clonotype. This chain joins TRBV7-2 and TRBJ2-3, with 10 bases identical to TRBD2. This CDR3 spans 16 amino acids. Germline CDR1 and CDR2: SGHTA and FQGNSA. V gave up 8 bases and J gave up 1 base; unmatched junction bases: 9. DNA of the CDR3: TGTGCCAGCTCGCTTTCCGGACTAGCGGGCACAGATACGCAGTATTTT. It specifies CASSLSGLAGTDTQYF.

This clonotype was counted between two and nine times. The chain employs TRBV6-2 or TRBV6-3 and TRBJ2-1, with TRBD2 identical over 10 bases. Trimming cost V 2 bases and J 4 bases; bases outside gene matches: 5. CDR1 and CDR2 from the germline V gene are MNHEY and SVGEGT. The CDR3 runs 16 residues. The CDR3 sequence is CASSYPRLAGYNEQFF. CDR3 nucleotides: TGTGCCAGCAGTTACCCCAGACTAGCGGGTTACAATGAGCAGTTCTTC.

This clonotype was observed a few times. The genes are TRBV24-1 and TRBJ1-2; a weak D match, TRBD1 (5 bases). Germline CDR1 KGHDR, CDR2 SFDVKD. This CDR3 region has 13 residues. V was pared by 3 bases and J by 6 bases, with 10 bases between. The CDR3: CATSDRGLNGYTF. CDR3 sequence (DNA): TGTGCCACCAGTGATAGGGGCCTCAATGGCTACACCTTC.

This chain uses TRBV6-2 or TRBV6-3 with TRBJ2-7; the D call may be TRBD1 or TRBD2 (5 bases each). The V gene's germline CDR1 is MNHEY and CDR2 SVGEGT. The ends were cut back, 8 bases at V and 4 bases at J, with 21 bases in the middle. CDR3 size: 15 residues. The CDR3 DNA sequence: TGTGCCAGCGGCACCCCGGGACCCGGGACGTACGAGCAGTACTTC. This codes for CASGTPGPGTYEQYF.

This clonotype has more than one count but fewer than ten. The gene calls are TRBV5-6 and TRBJ1-1; D not certain. In germline, CDR1 is SGHDT, CDR2 YYEEEE. V was trimmed by 2 bases and J by 4 bases, leaving 6 bases between them. This CDR3 is 12 amino acids long. The CDR3 sequence: CASSFLTTEAFF. CDR3 sequence (DNA): TGTGCCAGCAGCTTTTTAACCACTGAAGCTTTCTTT. The full variable domain, rest sourced from reference TRBV5-6 and TRBJ1-1, is DAGVTQSPTHLIKTRGQQVTLRCSPKSGHDTVSWYQQALGQGPQFIFQYYEEEERQRGNFPDRFSGHQFPNYSSELNVNALLLGDSALYLCASSFLTTEAFFGQGTRLTVV.

The table lists this clonotype with a few counts. The chain combines TRBV24-1 with TRBJ2-1; 8 positions match TRBD2. CDR3 size: 17 residues. The V gene end was trimmed by 4 bases and the J gene end by 2 bases; junction bases not matched to a gene: 9. The germline gives CDR1 KGHDR, CDR2 SFDVKD. The CDR3 sequence: CATSDRTTSGAYNEQFF. The CDR3 coding sequence is TGTGCCACCAGTGACCGAACCACTAGCGGAGCCTACAATGAGCAGTTCTTC.

The rearrangement joins TRBV6-4 to TRBJ1-2; a possible D gene is TRBD1 (5 bases). CDR1 and CDR2 from the germline V gene are MRHNA and SNTAGT. The V end lost 0 bases, the J end lost 6 bases, and 11 bases lay between the germline ends. The CDR3 runs to 14 residues. CDR3 sequence reads: CASSDSGTRNGYTF. The DNA of the CDR3 is TGTGCCAGCAGTGACTCCGGGACGAGAAATGGCTACACCTTC.

The rearrangement joins TRBV7-9 to TRBJ2-2, with D possibly being TRBD1 (5 bases). Between the trimmed V and J ends, which lost 5 bases and 0 bases, there was a span of 13 bases. CDR1 and CDR2 from the germline V gene are SEHNR and FQNEAQ (reference sequence). This CDR3 contains 16 residues. Here the CDR3 reads CASSRDRTTNTGELFF. CDR3 DNA: TGTGCCAGCAGCCGCGATAGGACAACGAACACCGGGGAGCTGTTTTTT.

This chain uses TRBV9 with TRBJ1-3; D unresolved. The CDR3 runs 15 residues. In germline, CDR1 is SGDLS, CDR2 YYNGEE. V gave up 4 bases and J gave up 0 bases, with 11 bases separating them. The chain's CDR3 is CASSPLEASGNTIYF. DNA for the CDR3: TGTGCCAGCAGCCCCCTGGAGGCCTCTGGAAACACCATATATTTT.